This T cell receptor (beta chain) was sequenced during a study of T cells in localized non-small cell lung cancer (dated by TCRdb to 2019 to 2021). Looking at the study overall: Comparing tumors with uninvolved tumor-adjacent lungs, the study looked at the T cell repertoires of 200 to 250 patients with early-stage NSCLC. A mean age of roughly 66 years was recorded for the NSCLC patients, of whom some 130 were male and over 100 were female. The cohort was made up of around 240 treatment-naive NSCLC patients whose localized lung tumors had been resected. General study outcomes and caveats: Of the top 100 tumor clones, a median of approximately 60 were detected in paired uninvolved adjacent lung; around 27 were also among that lung's top 100. Because the study design was exploratory, TCR variables were selected using unadjusted p-values without false-discovery rate correction. Uninvolved tumor-adjacent lung showed the highest T cell clonality, higher than tumor, which suggests more focused antigenic responses in the uninvolved tumor-adjacent lung. Higher T cell density in blood was associated with longer overall survival, whereas higher clonality in adjacent lung was associated with shorter survival. Because multi-region tumor sequencing was not performed, intratumor heterogeneity could not be ruled out.

The immunoSEQ Assay was used to sequence TCR beta CDR3 regions from DNA. On the study's bioinformatics: To compute T cell density, TCR beta template counts were normalized to usable DNA, which was estimated by amplifying housekeeping genes. Richness was estimated using the preseqR package, with extrapolation to 400,000 templates for PBMC samples and to 120,000 templates for tissue samples. Clonality was taken to be one minus Pielou's evenness. Tissue-enriched TCRs were identified by differential abundance testing using productive amino-acid clonotypes, minimum total count 5 and alpha 0.1. The Jaccard Index and the Morisita Overlap Index were used to measure how much the repertoires overlapped between compartments. TCR beta CDR3s were clustered by GLIPH together with public tetramer-defined viral CDR3s, and at least three viral sequences plus V-gene enrichment were required for viral motifs. TCRdb took this table from immuneACCESS and kept in-frame rearrangements with V and J called. Such tables lack part of the clones; where checked against another copy, unresolved V genes explain under half of the gap, and the rest is unexplained. V and J calls and clone size are copied from that table; D and trimming were computed from the DNA. For this sample there are over 1,000 clones; about 35% appear just once. The ten largest clonotypes hold roughly a fifth of the sample.

Uninvolved adjacent lung was obtained at least 2 cm from the tumor margin, and the absence of atypia was confirmed by two independent pathologists. At diagnosis, peripheral blood, uninvolved tumor-adjacent lung and tumor were collected and were preserved as a mix of fresh-frozen and FFPE material. V and J lose 3 bases and 8 bases, and a span of 19 bases separates them. CDR1 and CDR2, looked up from the germline V gene, are SGHNT and YENEEA. The CDR3, cysteine through phenylalanine, is 16 amino acids long. Only the CDR3 part of the read is kept: 48 bases, read in frame from the first base. As concerns this clone: Its antigen is currently not known. The sample holds no much larger clone one base away, and base qualities are not on file.

Material: normal lung tissue next to the tumor, obtained before any cancer treatment. This receptor chain uses TRBV11-3 and TRBJ1-4; possibly the D gene is TRBD1, per 5 matching bases. The clonotype originates from a male donor older than 55 with stage I lung adenocarcinoma. For the CDR3, the sequence is CASSLVPGTPREKLFF. The nucleotide sequence reads as follows: TGTGCCAGCAGCTTGGTTCCCGGGACCCCGAGGGAAAAACTGTTTTTT.